This T cell receptor (beta chain) was recorded in a study of blood T cell repertoires in COVID-19. Study-level information: Samples of COVID-19 (acute and convalescent) were obtained from the United States, Italy and Spain.

V lost 2 bases to trimming and J lost 4 bases, with 21 bases between them. Germline values: CDR1 MNHEY, CDR2 SVGEGT. This CDR3 is built from 18 residues. Profiled with immunoSEQ multiplex PCR; TCRdb holds only in-frame clones, not every one. Of around 130,000 clones in the sample, approximately 85% are singletons; the top ten hold about 2.9%. The clonotype was recovered from a man aged 50-60 years with acute or convalescent COVID-19. The sequencing input was peripheral blood. This chain links TRBV6-2 or TRBV6-3 with TRBJ1-5, with unresolved D. CDR3 coding DNA: TGTGCCAGCAGTTACAATATTGGAGGGCCCAGAACAAATCAGCCCCAGCATTTT. This gives the protein CASSYNIGGPRTNQPQHF.